This T cell receptor beta chain was documented in a study of blood T cell repertoires in COVID-19. Overall study context: Collection of acute and convalescent COVID-19 samples took place in the United States, Italy and Spain. The analysed material was cDNA or gDNA that came from T cells, B-cell-depleted T cells, or PBMCs.

Between the trimmed V and J ends, which lost 2 bases and 2 bases, there was a span of 7 bases. CDR1 and CDR2 from the germline V gene are MNHEY and SVGAGI. The CDR3 consists of 14 residues. How the authors handled the data: Quantification of nucleated cells was approximated via reference gene primer amplification. Profiling relied on immunoSEQ multiplex PCR, and the TCRdb table lists in-frame clones only, not all of them. The V and J calls and the clone size are those of that table, but D and trimming were determined from the DNA. The repertoire consists of about 210,000 clones, with about nine tenths occurring once and the leading ten covering around 4.8%.

The chain joins TRBV6-5 to TRBJ1-3; D gene unclear. The TCR was taken from a woman in her 40s with acute or convalescent COVID-19. Sequencing input: peripheral blood. The DNA of the CDR3 is TGTGCCAGCAGTTACGGGCCCACTGGAAACACCATATATTTT. This codes for CASSYGPTGNTIYF.